The clone carrying this TCR beta chain was seen at least ten times. Its antigen is as yet unknown. Amplification of TCR beta CDR3 regions used RNA transcripts. An initial RT-PCR round employing HTBI primers preceded a second-round multiplex PCR. TCRdb reprocessed the multiplex PCR reads via MiXCR and lists one record per CDR3 protein. The data hold about 620,000 distinct CDR3 sequences, with around a fifth observed a single time. This record comes from a study of Graves' ophthalmopathy and Graves' hyperthyroidism. General study points: With roughly 65% sensitivity and about 72% specificity, the model predicted ophthalmopathy progression. Blood also carried most expanded thyroid clonotypes exceeding 0.001 frequency.

Looked up from germline, CDR1 is DFQATT and CDR2 is SNEGSKA (reference sequence). The CDR3 loop spans 14 amino acids. The V end was cut by 0 bases, the J end by 5 bases, with 13 bases between. This sequence originates from a woman younger than 35 with stable Graves' hyperthyroidism. Some clones in this sample may be carry-over from other donors' samples. What was sequenced was peripheral blood. The chain recombines TRBV20-1 with TRBJ2-5; D is perhaps TRBD1 (6 bases). As DNA, the CDR3 is TGCAGTGCTAGAGATCCTGGGGGCACGGAGACCCAGTACTTC. It encodes CSARDPGGTETQYF.